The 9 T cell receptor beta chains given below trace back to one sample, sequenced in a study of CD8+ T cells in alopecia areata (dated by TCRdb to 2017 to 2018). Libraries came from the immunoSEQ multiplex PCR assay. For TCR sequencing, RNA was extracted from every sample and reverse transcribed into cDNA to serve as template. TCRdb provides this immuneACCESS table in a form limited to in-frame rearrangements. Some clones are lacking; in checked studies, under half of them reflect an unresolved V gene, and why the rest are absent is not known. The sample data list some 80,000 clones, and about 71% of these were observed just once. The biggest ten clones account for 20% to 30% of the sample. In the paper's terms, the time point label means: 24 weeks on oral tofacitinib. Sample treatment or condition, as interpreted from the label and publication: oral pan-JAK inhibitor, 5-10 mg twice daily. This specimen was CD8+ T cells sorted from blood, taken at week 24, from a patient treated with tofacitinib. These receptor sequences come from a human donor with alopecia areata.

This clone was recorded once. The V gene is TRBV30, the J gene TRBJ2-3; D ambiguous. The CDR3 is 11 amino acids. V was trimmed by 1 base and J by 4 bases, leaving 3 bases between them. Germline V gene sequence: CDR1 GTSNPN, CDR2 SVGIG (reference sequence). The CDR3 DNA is TGTGCCTGGAGTGGAGCAGATACGCAGTATTTT. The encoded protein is CAWSGADTQYF.

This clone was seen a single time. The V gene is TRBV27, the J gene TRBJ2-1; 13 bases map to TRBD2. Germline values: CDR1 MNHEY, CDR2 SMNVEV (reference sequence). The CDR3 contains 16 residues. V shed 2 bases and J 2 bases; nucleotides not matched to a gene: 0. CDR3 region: CASSLGLAGAYNEQFF. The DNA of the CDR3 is TGTGCCAGCAGTTTAGGACTAGCGGGGGCCTACAATGAGCAGTTCTTC.

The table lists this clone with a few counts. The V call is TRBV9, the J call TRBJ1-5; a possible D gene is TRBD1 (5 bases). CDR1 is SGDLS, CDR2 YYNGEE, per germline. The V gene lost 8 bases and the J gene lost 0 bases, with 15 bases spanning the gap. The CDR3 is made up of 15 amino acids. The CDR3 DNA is TGTGCCAGTGCGCCGGGGCCGGATAGCAATCAGCCCCAGCATTTT. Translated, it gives CASAPGPDSNQPQHF. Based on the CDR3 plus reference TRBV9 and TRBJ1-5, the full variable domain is DSGVTQTPKHLITATGQRVTLRCSPRSGDLSVYWYQQSLDQGLQFLIQYYNGEERAKGNILERFSAQQFPDLHSELNLSSLELGDSALYFCASAPGPDSNQPQHFGDGTRLSIL.

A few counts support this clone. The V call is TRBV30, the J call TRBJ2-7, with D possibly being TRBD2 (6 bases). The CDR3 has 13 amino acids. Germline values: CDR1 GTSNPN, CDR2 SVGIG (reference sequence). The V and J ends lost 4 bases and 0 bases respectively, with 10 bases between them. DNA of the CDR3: TGTGCCTGGAATCGGGGGTCCTCCTACGAGCAGTACTTC. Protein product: CAWNRGSSYEQYF.

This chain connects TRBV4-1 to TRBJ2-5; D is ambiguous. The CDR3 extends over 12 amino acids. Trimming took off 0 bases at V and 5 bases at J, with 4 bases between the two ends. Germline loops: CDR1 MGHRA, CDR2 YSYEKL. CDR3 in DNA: TGCGCCAGCAGCCAAGATCCGGAGACCCAGTACTTC. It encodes CASSQDPETQYF.

CDR3 sequence reads: CATWGAAGNQPQHF. The DNA for the CDR3 is TGTGCCACCTGGGGGGCGGCGGGGAATCAGCCCCAGCATTTT. The J gene is TRBJ1-5, the V gene TRBV10-3, with D maybe TRBD1 (6 bases). This CDR3 is 14 amino acids long. V was cut by 10 bases and J by 4 bases, with 17 bases left in between. Germline V gene data show CDR1 as ENHRY and CDR2 as SYGVKD.

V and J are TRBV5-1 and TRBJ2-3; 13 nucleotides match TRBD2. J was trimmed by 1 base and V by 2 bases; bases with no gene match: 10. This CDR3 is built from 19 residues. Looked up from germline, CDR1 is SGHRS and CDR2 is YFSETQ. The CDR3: CASSLVGLAGASGTDTQYF. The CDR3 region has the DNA TGCGCCAGCAGCTTAGTCGGACTAGCGGGGGCCTCTGGCACAGATACGCAGTATTTT.

The CDR3 loop reads CASGRYEGYTF. Written as DNA, the CDR3 is TGTGCCAGCGGAAGGTACGAAGGCTACACCTTC. This chain connects TRBV27 to TRBJ1-2; D unclear. Per germline, CDR1 MNHEY and CDR2 SMNVEV (reference sequence). The CDR3 runs 11 residues. The V end was cut by 8 bases, the J end by 8 bases, with 12 bases between.

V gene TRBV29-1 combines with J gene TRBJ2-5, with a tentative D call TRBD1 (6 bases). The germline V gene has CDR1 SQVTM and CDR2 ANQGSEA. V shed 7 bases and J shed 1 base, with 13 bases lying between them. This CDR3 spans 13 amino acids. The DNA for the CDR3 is TGCAGCGGGACAGCGGTCAGCCAAGAGACCCAGTACTTC. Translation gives CSGTAVSQETQYF.